This TCR beta chain was documented in a study of blood T cell repertoires in COVID-19. About the study: Whether acute or convalescent, the COVID-19 samples came from the United States, Italy and Spain. Sources were T cells, B-cell-depleted T cells, or PBMCs; the material itself was cDNA or gDNA.

The ends lost 3 bases at V and 4 bases at J; junction bases unmatched: 10. Germline-derived CDR1 and CDR2 are LGHDT and YNNKEL (reference sequence). The length of the CDR3 is 16 residues. Authors' analysis steps: Amplification of reference gene primers was used by the study to estimate nucleated cell counts. Libraries were prepared by immunoSEQ multiplex PCR; TCRdb keeps only in-frame clonotypes and omits some of them. The V and J calls and the clone size are those of that table, but D and trimming were determined from the DNA. Of about 200,000 clones detected, approximately 80% appear once; the ten largest clones hold around 25%.

The V and J genes are TRBV3-1 (or the pseudogene TRBV3-2) and TRBJ2-5; TRBD2 matches at 8 bases. This clonotype originated in a man in his forties or fifties with acute or convalescent COVID-19. Sequencing was carried out using peripheral blood. The CDR3 coding sequence is TGTGCCAGCAGCCAGGGAAGCGGGAGAAGGGTAGAGACCCAGTACTTC. Residues: CASSQGSGRRVETQYF.